The 8 T cell receptor beta chains below were found in one sample sequenced in a study of cytomegalovirus exposure and HLA in healthy donors. The PCR was carried out with 60 Vbeta primers and 13 Jbeta primers. Profiling relied on immunoSEQ multiplex PCR, and the TCRdb table lists in-frame clones only, not all of them. This sample's table has around 71,000 clones. Sequencing was carried out using PBMCs. The receptors originated from a woman in her twenties or thirties in good health and CMV-seronegative.

The chain carries TRBV5-1 and TRBJ1-2, with 10 positions matching TRBD1. Germline assignment: CDR1 SGHRS and CDR2 YFSETQ. The CDR3 has 13 amino acids. V lost 7 bases, J lost 3 bases, and 3 bases stayed unmatched. Written as DNA, the CDR3 is TGCGCCAGCGGGACAGGGGAGCACTATGGCTACACCTTC. Translation: CASGTGEHYGYTF.

The V gene is TRBV4-3, the J gene TRBJ1-1; D uncertain. V dropped 0 bases and J dropped 6 bases, with 14 bases sitting between them. CDR3 length: 15 residues. The germline gives CDR1 LGHNA, CDR2 YSLEER. This chain's CDR3 is CASSQDRRGLAEAFF. DNA for the CDR3: TGCGCCAGCAGCCAAGATCGTCGCGGTTTGGCTGAAGCTTTCTTT.

V and J are TRBV4-2 and TRBJ2-3, with D perhaps matching TRBD1 (7 bases). Germline V lookup: CDR1 LGHNA, CDR2 YNFKEQ. CDR3 length: 15 amino acids. Trimming stripped 1 base from V and 6 bases from J, with 14 bases between. CDR3 sequence: CASSQGAPGGDTQYF. The DNA for the CDR3 is TGTGCCAGCAGCCAAGGCGCCCCAGGGGGGGATACGCAGTATTTT.

The chain recombines TRBV29-1 with TRBJ2-7; 14 nucleotides agree with TRBD2. Losses at the gene ends were 6 bases for V and 2 bases for J; bases not matched to a gene: 6. CDR1 and CDR2 from the germline V gene are SQVTM and ANQGSEA. The CDR3 has 15 amino acids. The CDR3: CSVGGLAGATYEQYF. CDR3 nucleotide sequence: TGCAGCGTGGGGGGACTAGCGGGGGCCACCTACGAGCAGTACTTC.

The rearrangement joins TRBV6-5 to TRBJ2-1; 8 positions agree with TRBD2. CDR1 and CDR2 (germline): MNHEY, SVGAGI. The ends lost 2 bases at V and 6 bases at J; junction bases unmatched: 6. CDR3 length: 15 residues. The CDR3 DNA follows: TGTGCCAGCAGTTACGGGACTAGTAGGATCAATGAGCAGTTCTTC. Translation: CASSYGTSRINEQFF.

This chain links TRBV7-2 with TRBJ1-4, with D maybe TRBD1 (5 bases). Germline V gene sequence: CDR1 SGHTA, CDR2 FQGNSA. V was trimmed by 1 base and J by 0 bases, leaving 6 bases between them. This CDR3 is 15 amino acids long. CDR3 nucleotide sequence: TGTGCCAGCAGCTTAGACAGGTCAACTAATGAAAAACTGTTTTTT. Its translation: CASSLDRSTNEKLFF.

The CDR3 loop reads CASSPPGTGLYEQYF. CDR3 DNA: TGTGCCAGCAGCCCACCGGGGACAGGGTTATACGAGCAGTACTTC. V and J are TRBV7-9 and TRBJ2-7; 9 bases map to TRBD1. Germline lookup yields CDR1 SEHNR and CDR2 FQNEAQ (reference sequence). The J segment lost 4 bases and the V segment lost 5 bases, leaving 9 bases of the junction unmatched. This CDR3 region has 15 residues.

The rearrangement links TRBV30 to TRBJ2-5; D might be TRBD2 (5 bases). Germline CDR1 reads GTSNPN; CDR2 reads SVGIG (reference sequence). V lost 7 bases and J lost 5, with 8 bases in between. The CDR3 is made up of 10 amino acids. The CDR3 DNA sequence: TGTGCCTCGGAGGAGGAGACCCAGTACTTC. It translates to CASEEETQYF. The whole variable domain, filled in from reference TRBV30 and TRBJ2-5, reads SQTIHQWPATLVQPVGSPLSLECTVEGTSNPNLYWYRQAAGRGLQLLFYSVGIGQISSEVPQNLSASRPQDRQFILSSKKLLLSDSGFYLCASEEETQYFGPGTRLLVL.